Listed below are T cell receptor beta chains from one sample, sequenced in a study of T cell responses to AZD1222 COVID-19 vaccine. Method: immunoSEQ multiplex PCR; TCRdb's copy keeps in-frame clones and lacks some. The sample shows about 99,000 clones, 70% to 90% of them seen only once. The sample consisted of peripheral blood, taken on day 0 of AZD1222 vaccination. The receptors derive from an adult in good health. CDR3s include the opening cysteine and the closing phenylalanine or tryptophan. The D gene is left open where the match is weak. Expanded clones get a size class; other rows say once, few or many, or leave the size out.

>TRBD2|15|TRBJ2-2|NA|TRBV6-1
TGTGCCAGCAGTGAACTAGCGGGGAGCACCGGGGAGCTGTTTTTT
CASSELAGSTGELFF
>NA|12|TRBJ2-5|NA|TRBV9
TGTGCCAGCAGCCCCCGAGGGGGGACCCAGTACTTC
CASSPRGGTQYF
>NA|11|TRBJ1-2|NA|TRBV29-1
TGCAGCGTGGGGGCTGACTATGGCTACACCTTC
CSVGADYGYTF
>TRBD1|18|TRBJ1-2|NA|TRBV7-9
TGTGCCAGCAGCCCGAGAGACAGGGTTGAAACCAGCCCATATGGCTACACCTTC
CASSPRDRVETSPYGYTF
>NA|16|TRBJ2-1|NA|TRBV3-1/TRBV3-2
TGTGCCAGCAGCCAAGTTTTTAGCGCGATGTACAATGAGCAGTTCTTC
CASSQVFSAMYNEQFF
>NA|16|TRBJ1-1|few|TRBV5-1
TGCGCCAGCAGCCTGGACAGCCACTTGACCAACACTGAAGCTTTCTTT
CASSLDSHLTNTEAFF
>NA|12|TRBJ1-2|NA|TRBV19
TGTGCCAGTAGTATCATCGGACGGGCCACCTCCTTC
CASSIIGRATSF
>NA|14|TRBJ1-3|once|TRBV9
TGTGCCAGCAGCGTAGCTACAACTGGAGACACCATATATTTT
CASSVATTGDTIYF
>NA|15|TRBJ2-1|NA|TRBV24-1
TGTGCCACCAGTGATTTGGACGCCTCGGGCGATGAGCAGTTCTTC
CATSDLDASGDEQFF
>NA|8|TRBJ1-1|NA|TRBV20-1
TGCAGTGCTGGGGTAGCTTTCTTT
CSAGVAFF
>TRBD1|16|TRBJ1-2|NA|TRBV11-3
TGTGCCAGCAGCTTATCAGGGACAGGGGGCAACTATGGCTACACCTTC
CASSLSGTGGNYGYTF
>NA|15|TRBJ1-1|NA|TRBV6-1
TGTGCCAGCAGCCTCCGGGGGACGTTGAACACTGAAGCTTTCTTT
CASSLRGTLNTEAFF
>TRBD2|17|TRBJ2-3|few|TRBV6-1
TGTGCCAGCAGTGAAGAGACTAGCGGGGGGCTGATAGATACGCAGTATTTT
CASSEETSGGLIDTQYF
>NA|14|TRBJ1-1|NA|TRBV18
TGTGCCAGCTCACCACCGACCTTGGGCACTGAAGCTTTCTTT
CASSPPTLGTEAFF
>NA|15|TRBJ2-7|NA|TRBV6-5
TGTGCCAGCAGTTACGGGGCAGCTAACTCCTACGAGCAGTACTTC
CASSYGAANSYEQYF
>NA|16|TRBJ2-7|NA|TRBV18
TGTGCCAGCTCACCACCGGCGGCAGGGGTCGACTACGAGCAGTACTTC
CASSPPAAGVDYEQYF
>NA|12|TRBJ2-2|NA|TRBV7-9
TGTGCCAGCAGCCCACCCGGCGGGGAGCTGTTTTTT
CASSPPGGELFF
>NA|16|TRBJ1-2|few|TRBV6-2/TRBV6-3
TGTGCCAGCAGTTCCCCCCAGGGTAAAGCGAACTATGGCTACACCTTC
CASSSPQGKANYGYTF
>TRBD1|14|TRBJ1-4|NA|TRBV9
TGTGCCAGCAGCGTAGAAGGGGGCCGTGAAAAACTGTTTTTT
CASSVEGGREKLFF
>TRBD1|14|TRBJ2-2|NA|TRBV5-6
TGTGCCAGCAGCTTGGGACAGGGCACCGGGGAGCTGTTTTTT
CASSLGQGTGELFF